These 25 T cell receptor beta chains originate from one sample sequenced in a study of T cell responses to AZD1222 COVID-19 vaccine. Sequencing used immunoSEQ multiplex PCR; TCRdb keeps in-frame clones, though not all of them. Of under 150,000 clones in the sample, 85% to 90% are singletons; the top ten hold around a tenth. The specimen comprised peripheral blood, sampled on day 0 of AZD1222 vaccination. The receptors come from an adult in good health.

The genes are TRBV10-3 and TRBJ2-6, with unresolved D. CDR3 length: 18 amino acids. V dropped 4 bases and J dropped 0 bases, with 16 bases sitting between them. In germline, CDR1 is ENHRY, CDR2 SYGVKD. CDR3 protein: CAISASGPQSSGANVLTF. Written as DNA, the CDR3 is TGTGCCATCAGTGCCTCAGGACCGCAAAGCTCTGGGGCCAACGTCCTGACTTTC.

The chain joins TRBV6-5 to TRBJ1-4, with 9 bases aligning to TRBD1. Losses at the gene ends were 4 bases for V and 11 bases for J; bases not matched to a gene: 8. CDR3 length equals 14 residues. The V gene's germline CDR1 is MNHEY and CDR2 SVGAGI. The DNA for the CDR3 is TGTGCCAGCAGTTTATGGGACAGGGTTGATAAACTGTTTTTT. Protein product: CASSLWDRVDKLFF.

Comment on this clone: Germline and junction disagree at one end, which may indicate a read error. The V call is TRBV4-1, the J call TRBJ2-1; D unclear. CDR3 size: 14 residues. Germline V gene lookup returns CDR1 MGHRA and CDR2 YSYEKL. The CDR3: CASSQEITGRKCIF. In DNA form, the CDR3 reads TGCGCCAGCAGCCAAGAGATTACCGGGCGGAAATGCATCTTC.

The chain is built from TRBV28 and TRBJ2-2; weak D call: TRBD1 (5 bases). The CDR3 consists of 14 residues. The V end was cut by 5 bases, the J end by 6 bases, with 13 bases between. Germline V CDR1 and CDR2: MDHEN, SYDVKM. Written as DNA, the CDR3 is TGTGCCAGCAGTCGGGCAGGGTCTTCCGGGGAGCTGTTTTTT. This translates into CASSRAGSSGELFF.

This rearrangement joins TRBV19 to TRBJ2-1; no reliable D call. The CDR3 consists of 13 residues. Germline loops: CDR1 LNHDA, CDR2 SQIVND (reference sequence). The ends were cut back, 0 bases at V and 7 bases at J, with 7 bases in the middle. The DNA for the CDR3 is TGTGCCAGTAGTATAGATCGGCGAAATGAGCAGTTCTTC. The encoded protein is CASSIDRRNEQFF.

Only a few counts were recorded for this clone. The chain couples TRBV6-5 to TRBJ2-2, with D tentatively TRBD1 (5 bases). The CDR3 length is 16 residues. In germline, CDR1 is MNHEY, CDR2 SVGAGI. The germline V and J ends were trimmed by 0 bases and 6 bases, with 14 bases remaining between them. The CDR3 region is CASSYSWFQGAGELFF. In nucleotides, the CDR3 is TGTGCCAGCAGTTACTCCTGGTTCCAGGGTGCCGGGGAGCTGTTTTTT.

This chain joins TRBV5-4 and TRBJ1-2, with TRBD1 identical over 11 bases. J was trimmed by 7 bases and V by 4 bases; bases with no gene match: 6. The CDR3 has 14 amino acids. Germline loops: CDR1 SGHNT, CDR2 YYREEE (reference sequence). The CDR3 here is CASSPGQGAGGYTF. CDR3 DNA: TGTGCCAGCAGCCCTGGACAGGGGGCCGGTGGCTACACCTTC.

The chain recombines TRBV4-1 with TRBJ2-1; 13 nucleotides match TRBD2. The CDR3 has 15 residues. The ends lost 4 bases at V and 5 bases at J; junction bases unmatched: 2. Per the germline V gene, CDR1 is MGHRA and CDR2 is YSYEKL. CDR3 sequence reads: CASSRGTSGDNEQFF. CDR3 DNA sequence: TGCGCCAGCAGCCGAGGGACTAGCGGGGACAATGAGCAGTTCTTC.

The DNA of the CDR3 is TGTGCCAGCAGCTCAAACCTGAACACTGAAGCTTTCTTT. Amino acids: CASSSNLNTEAFF. The chain uses TRBV7-2 and TRBJ1-1, with D hard to call. V dropped 4 bases and J dropped 0 bases, with 6 bases sitting between them. Germline values: CDR1 SGHTA, CDR2 FQGNSA. The CDR3 is 13 residues long.

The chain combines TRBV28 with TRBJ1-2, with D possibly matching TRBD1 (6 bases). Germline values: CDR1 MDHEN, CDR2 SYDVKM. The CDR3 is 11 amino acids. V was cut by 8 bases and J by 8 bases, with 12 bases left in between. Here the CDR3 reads CASQGFGGYTF. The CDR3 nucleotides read TGTGCCAGCCAGGGGTTTGGAGGCTACACCTTC.

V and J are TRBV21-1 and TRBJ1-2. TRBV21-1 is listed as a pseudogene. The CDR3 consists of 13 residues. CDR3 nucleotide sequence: TGTGCCAGCAGCAAAGATTGGGGGTATGGCTACACCTTC. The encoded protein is CASSKDWGYGYTF.

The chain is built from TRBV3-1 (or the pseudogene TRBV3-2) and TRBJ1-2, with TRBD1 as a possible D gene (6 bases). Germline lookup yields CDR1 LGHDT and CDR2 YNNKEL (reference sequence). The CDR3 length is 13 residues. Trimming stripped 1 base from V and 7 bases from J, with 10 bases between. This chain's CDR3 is CASSQGGRVGYTF. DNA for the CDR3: TGTGCCAGCAGCCAAGGGGGGCGCGTTGGCTACACCTTC.

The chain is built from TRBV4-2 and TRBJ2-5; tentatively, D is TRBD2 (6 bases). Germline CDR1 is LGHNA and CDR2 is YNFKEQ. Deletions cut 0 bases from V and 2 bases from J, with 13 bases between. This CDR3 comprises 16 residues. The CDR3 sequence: CASSQEGGSWQETQYF. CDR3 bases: TGTGCCAGCAGCCAAGAAGGAGGGAGTTGGCAAGAGACCCAGTACTTC.

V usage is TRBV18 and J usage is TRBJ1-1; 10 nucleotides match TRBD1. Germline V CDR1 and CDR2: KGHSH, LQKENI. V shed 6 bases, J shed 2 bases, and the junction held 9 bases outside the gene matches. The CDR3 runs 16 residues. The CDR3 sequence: CASSSTGGGLNTEAFF. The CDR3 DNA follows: TGTGCCAGCTCGTCGACAGGGGGCGGGTTAAACACTGAAGCTTTCTTT.

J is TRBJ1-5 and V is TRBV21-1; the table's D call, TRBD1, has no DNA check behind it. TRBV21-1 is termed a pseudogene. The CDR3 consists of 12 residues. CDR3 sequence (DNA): TGTGCCAGACAGGGGGCAAATCAGCCCCAGCATTTT. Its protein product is CARQGANQPQHF.

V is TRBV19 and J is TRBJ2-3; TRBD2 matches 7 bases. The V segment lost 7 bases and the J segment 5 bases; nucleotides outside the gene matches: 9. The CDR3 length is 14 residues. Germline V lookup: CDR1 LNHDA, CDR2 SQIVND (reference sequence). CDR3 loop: CASKLAGVVDTQYF. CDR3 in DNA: TGTGCCAGTAAACTGGCGGGAGTGGTAGATACGCAGTATTTT.

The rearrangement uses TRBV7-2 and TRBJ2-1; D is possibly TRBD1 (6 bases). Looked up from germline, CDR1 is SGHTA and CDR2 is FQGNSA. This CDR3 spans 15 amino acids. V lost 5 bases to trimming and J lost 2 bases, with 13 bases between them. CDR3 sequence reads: CASSLSRGPYNEQFF. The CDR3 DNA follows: TGTGCCAGCAGCCTAAGCAGGGGCCCCTACAATGAGCAGTTCTTC.

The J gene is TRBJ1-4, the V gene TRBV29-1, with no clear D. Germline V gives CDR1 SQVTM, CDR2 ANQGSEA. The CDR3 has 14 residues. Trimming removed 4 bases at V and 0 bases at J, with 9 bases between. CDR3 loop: CSVVKGATNEKLFF. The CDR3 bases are TGCAGCGTTGTTAAGGGAGCAACTAATGAAAAACTGTTTTTT. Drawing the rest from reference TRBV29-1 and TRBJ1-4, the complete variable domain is SAVISQKPSRDICQRGTSLTIQCQVDSQVTMMFWYRQQPGQSLTLIATANQGSEATYESGFVIDKFPISRPNLTFSTLTVSNMSPEDSSIYLCSVVKGATNEKLFFGSGTQLSVL.

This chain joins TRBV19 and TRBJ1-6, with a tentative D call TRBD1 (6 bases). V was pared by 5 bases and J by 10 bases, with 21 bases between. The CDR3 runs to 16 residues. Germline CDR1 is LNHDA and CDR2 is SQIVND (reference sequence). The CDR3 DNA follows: TGTGCCAGTAGTTACTCCAGGGTCCCAGGGGAGTCACCCCTCCACTTT. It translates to CASSYSRVPGESPLHF.

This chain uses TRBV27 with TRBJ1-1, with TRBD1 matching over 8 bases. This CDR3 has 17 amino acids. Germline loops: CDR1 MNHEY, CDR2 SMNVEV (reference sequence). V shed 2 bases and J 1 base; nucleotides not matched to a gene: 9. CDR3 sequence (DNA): TGTGCCAGCAGTTTAATTGCAGGGGGCAGCCCGAACACTGAAGCTTTCTTT. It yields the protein CASSLIAGGSPNTEAFF.

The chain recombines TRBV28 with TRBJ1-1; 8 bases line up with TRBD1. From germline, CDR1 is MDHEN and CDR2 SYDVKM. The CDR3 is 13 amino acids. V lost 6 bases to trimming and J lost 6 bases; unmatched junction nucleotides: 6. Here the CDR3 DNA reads TGTGCCAGCAGAAAGCTGACAGGGGCTGAAGCTTTCTTT. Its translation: CASRKLTGAEAFF.

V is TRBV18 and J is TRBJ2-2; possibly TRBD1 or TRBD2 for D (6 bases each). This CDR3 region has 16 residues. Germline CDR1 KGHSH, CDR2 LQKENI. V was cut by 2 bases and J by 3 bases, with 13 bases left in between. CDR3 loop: CASSPWGQRDTGELFF. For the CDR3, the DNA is TGTGCCAGCTCACCATGGGGGCAGCGGGACACCGGGGAGCTGTTTTTT.

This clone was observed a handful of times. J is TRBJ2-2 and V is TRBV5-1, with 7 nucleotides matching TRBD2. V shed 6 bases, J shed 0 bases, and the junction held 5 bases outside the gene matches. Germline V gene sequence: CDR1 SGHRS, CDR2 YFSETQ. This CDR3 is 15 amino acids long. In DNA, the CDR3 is TGCGCCAGCATGAAGACTAGCCCGAACACCGGGGAGCTGTTTTTT. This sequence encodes CASMKTSPNTGELFF.

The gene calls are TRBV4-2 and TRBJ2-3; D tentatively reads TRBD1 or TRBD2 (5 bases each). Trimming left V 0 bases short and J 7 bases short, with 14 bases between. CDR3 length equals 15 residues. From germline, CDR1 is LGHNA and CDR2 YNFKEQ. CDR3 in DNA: TGTGCCAGCAGCCAAGAGGGGGTTGGGGGATATACGCAGTATTTT. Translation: CASSQEGVGGYTQYF.

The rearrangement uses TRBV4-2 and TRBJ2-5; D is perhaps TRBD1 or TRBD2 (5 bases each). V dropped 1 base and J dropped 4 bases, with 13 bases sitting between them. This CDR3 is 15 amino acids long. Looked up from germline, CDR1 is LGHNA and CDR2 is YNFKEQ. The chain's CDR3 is CASSQAGQGTETQYF. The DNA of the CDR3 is TGTGCCAGCAGCCAAGCGGGGCAGGGAACAGAGACCCAGTACTTC.